The 9 T cell receptor beta chains reported below all come from one sample, sequenced in a study. TCRdb called the RT-PCR reads again in MiXCR, with one record for every CDR3 protein. The sample lists hundreds of thousands of distinct CDR3 sequences, about 14% occurring once. The specimen sequenced was memory CD4+ T cells from blood. These receptor sequences come from a female donor in good health, serving as a healthy control.

The chain links TRBV5-5 to TRBJ2-1; D uncertain. Germline V gene sequence: CDR1 SGHKS, CDR2 YYEKEE (reference sequence). The CDR3 contains 14 residues. V was trimmed by 0 bases and J by 4 bases, leaving 8 bases between them. The CDR3 DNA follows: TGTGCCAGCAGCTTGGAAATCAGTTACAATGAGCAGTTCTTC. This encodes CASSLEISYNEQFF.

The CDR3 DNA follows: TGTGCCAGCAGCTCCTCTCGACAGGTTGAAGCTTTCTTT. Protein sequence: CASSSSRQVEAFF. The chain uses TRBV7-8 and TRBJ1-1; tentative D call: TRBD1 (6 bases). V was cut by 4 bases and J by 7 bases, with 13 bases left in between. Germline V gene sequence: CDR1 SGHVS, CDR2 FQNEAQ. This CDR3 comprises 13 residues.

This chain uses TRBV3-1 with TRBJ2-3; 7 bases align to TRBD2. CDR3 size: 15 residues. V lost 5 bases, J lost 6 bases, and 11 bases stayed unmatched. The germline V gene has CDR1 LGHDT and CDR2 YNNKEL (reference sequence). CDR3 sequence (DNA): TGTGCCAGCAGCTTCCGGGCGGGAGCGGGGGATACGCAGTATTTT. This translates into CASSFRAGAGDTQYF.

V is TRBV9 and J is TRBJ2-2; TRBD1 agrees at 7 bases. This CDR3 is 17 amino acids long. CDR1 is SGDLS, CDR2 YYNGEE, per germline. Trimming removed 3 bases from V and 1 base from J; junction bases left unmatched: 9. The CDR3 region is CASSAQRQGRNTGELFF. The CDR3 DNA sequence: TGTGCCAGCAGCGCTCAACGACAGGGAAGGAACACCGGGGAGCTGTTTTTT.

The chain links TRBV28 to TRBJ2-7; the match to TRBD1 covers 7 bases. The J segment lost 3 bases and the V segment lost 4 bases, leaving 6 bases of the junction unmatched. The CDR3 has 14 amino acids. Germline V lookup: CDR1 MDHEN, CDR2 SYDVKM. The CDR3 protein is CASSSGQIFYEQYF. CDR3 nucleotide sequence: TGTGCCAGCAGTTCGGGACAGATATTCTACGAGCAGTACTTC.

In this sample, this clonotype turned up many times. This chain joins TRBV4-3 and TRBJ2-7, with D possibly TRBD2 on 6 matching bases. The CDR3 spans 16 residues. V shed 1 base and J shed 4 bases, with 17 bases lying between them. Germline V gene sequence: CDR1 LGHNA, CDR2 YSLEER. For the CDR3, the DNA is TGCGCCAGCAGCCAAGTTTTGGTAGGGGAGGCTTACGAGCAGTACTTC. Translating gives CASSQVLVGEAYEQYF.

The chain links TRBV6-5 to TRBJ2-1; 7 nucleotides line up with TRBD2. V shed 0 bases, J shed 6 bases, and the junction held 5 bases outside the gene matches. The germline V gene has CDR1 MNHEY and CDR2 SVGAGI. The CDR3 spans 15 residues. This CDR3 reads CASSYSFVAGNEQFF. DNA of the CDR3: TGTGCCAGCAGTTACTCTTTTGTAGCGGGCAATGAGCAGTTCTTC.

This clonotype has only a few counts. V gene TRBV3-1 combines with J gene TRBJ2-1; D remains unclear. This CDR3 is built from 13 residues. V was trimmed by 1 base and J by 6 bases, leaving 7 bases between them. CDR1 is LGHDT and CDR2 is YNNKEL in the germline V gene (reference sequence). CDR3 nucleotide sequence: TGTGCCAGCAGCCAAGCTAGGTTCAATGAGCAGTTCTTC. It yields the protein CASSQARFNEQFF.

This clonotype was recorded many times. The chain has TRBV6-5 and TRBJ2-5, with D perhaps TRBD1 or TRBD2 (5 bases each). Trimming pared 6 bases from V and 6 bases from J, leaving 17 bases between. In germline, CDR1 is MNHEY, CDR2 SVGAGI. This CDR3 comprises 14 residues. The CDR3 loop is CASSRSRDGQTQYF. CDR3 sequence (DNA): TGTGCCAGCAGCCGTTCCCGGGACGGTCAGACCCAGTACTTC.